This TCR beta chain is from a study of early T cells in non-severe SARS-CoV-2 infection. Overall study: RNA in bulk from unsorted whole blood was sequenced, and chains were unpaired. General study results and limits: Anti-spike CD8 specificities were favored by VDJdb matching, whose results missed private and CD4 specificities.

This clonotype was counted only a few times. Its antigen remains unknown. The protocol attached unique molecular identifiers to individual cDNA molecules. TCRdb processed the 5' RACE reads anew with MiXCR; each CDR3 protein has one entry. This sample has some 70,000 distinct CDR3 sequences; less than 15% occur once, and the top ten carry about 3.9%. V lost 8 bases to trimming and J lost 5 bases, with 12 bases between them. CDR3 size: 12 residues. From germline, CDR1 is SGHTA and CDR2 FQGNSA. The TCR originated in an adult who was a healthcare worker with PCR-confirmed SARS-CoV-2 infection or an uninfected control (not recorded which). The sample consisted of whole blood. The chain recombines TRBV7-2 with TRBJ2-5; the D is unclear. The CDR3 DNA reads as TGTGCCAGCCGGGCCGGCGTCGAGACCCAGTACTTC. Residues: CASRAGVETQYF.